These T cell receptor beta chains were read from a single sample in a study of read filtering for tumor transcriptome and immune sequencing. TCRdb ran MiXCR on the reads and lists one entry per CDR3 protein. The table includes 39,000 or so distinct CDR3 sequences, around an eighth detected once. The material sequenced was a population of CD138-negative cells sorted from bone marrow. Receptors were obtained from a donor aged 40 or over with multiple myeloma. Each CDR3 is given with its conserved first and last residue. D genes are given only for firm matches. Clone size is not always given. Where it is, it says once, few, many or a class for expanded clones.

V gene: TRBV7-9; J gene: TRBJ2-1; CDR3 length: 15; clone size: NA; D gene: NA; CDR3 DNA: TGTGCCAGCAGCCCGTACAGTCCGGGGCACAATGAGCAGTTCTTC; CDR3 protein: CASSPYSPGHNEQFF
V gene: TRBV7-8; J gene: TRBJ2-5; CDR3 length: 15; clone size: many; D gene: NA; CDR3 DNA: TGTGCCAGCAGCCCGATATGGGCAGGGCTTGAGACCCAGTACTTC; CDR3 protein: CASSPIWAGLETQYF
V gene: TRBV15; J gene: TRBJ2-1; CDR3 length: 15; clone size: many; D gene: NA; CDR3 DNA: TGTGCCACCAGCAGAGAGGCAGGGAGCTACAATGAGCAGTTCTTC; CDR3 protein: CATSREAGSYNEQFF
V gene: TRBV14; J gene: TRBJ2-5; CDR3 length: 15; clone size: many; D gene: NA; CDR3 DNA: TGTGCCAGCAGCCAAGTCCGGGGGTCCCAAGAGACCCAGTACTTC; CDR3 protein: CASSQVRGSQETQYF
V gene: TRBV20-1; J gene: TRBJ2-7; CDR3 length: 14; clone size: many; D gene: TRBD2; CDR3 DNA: TGCAGTGCTAGACTGGCTAGCGGCTCCTACGAGCAGTACTTC; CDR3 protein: CSARLASGSYEQYF
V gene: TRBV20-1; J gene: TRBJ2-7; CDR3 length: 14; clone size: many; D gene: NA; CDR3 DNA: TGCAGTGCAGTGAAGGGGGACTACCGTTACGAGCAGTACTTC; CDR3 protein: CSAVKGDYRYEQYF
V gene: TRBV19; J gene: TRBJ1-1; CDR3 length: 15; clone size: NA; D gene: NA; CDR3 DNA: TGTGCCAGTAGTCCAGCCTTGAACCGGGGTACTGAAGCTTTCTTT; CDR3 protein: CASSPALNRGTEAFF
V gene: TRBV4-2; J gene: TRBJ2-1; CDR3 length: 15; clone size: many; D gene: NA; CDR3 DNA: TGTGCCAGCAGCCAAGATATTCAGGGTTACAATGAGCAGTTCTTC; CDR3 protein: CASSQDIQGYNEQFF
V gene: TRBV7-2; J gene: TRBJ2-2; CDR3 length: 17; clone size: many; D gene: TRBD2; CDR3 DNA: TGTGCCAGCAGCCCCAGTCGAGCGGGAGCGGGAACCGGGGAGCTGTTTTTT; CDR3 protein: CASSPSRAGAGTGELFF
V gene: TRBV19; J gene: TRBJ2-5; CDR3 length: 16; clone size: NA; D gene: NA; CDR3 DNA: TGTGCCAGTAGTGTGCCGGGACGGGGGCCCCCGGAGACCCAGTACTTC; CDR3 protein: CASSVPGRGPPETQYF
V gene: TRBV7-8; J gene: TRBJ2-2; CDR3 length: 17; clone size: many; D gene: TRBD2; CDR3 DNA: TGTGCCAGCAGCCCGACTAGCGGGGGACAGAACACCGGGGAGCTGTTTTTT; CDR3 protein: CASSPTSGGQNTGELFF
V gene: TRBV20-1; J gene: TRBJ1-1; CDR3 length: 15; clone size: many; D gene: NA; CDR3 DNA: TGCAGTGCTACCCTACCAGAGGGAGGAAACACTGAAGCTTTCTTT; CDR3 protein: CSATLPEGGNTEAFF
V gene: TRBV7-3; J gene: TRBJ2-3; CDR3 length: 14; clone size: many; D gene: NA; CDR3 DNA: TGTGCCAGCAGCCAGGGGCCTTTCACAGATACGCAGTATTTT; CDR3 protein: CASSQGPFTDTQYF
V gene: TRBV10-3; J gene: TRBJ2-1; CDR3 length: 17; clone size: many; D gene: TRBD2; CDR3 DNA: TGTGCCATCAGTGCCCCGCCATCTGGGACTAGCTTTTTTGAGCAGTTCTTC; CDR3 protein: CAISAPPSGTSFFEQFF
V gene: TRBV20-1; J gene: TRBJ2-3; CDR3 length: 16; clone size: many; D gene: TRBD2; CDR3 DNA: TGCAGTGCTAGACCCCCTGGGACTAGCGGGAGCCATACGCAGTATTTT; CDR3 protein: CSARPPGTSGSHTQYF
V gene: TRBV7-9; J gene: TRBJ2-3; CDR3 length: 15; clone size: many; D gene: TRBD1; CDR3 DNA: TGTGCCAGCAGCTCGGGACAGGCTAACACAGATACGCAGTATTTT; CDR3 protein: CASSSGQANTDTQYF
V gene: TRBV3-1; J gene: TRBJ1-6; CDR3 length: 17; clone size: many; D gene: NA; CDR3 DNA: TGTGCCAGCAGCCAAGATGGAGGGGGTACCTATAATTCACCCCTCCACTTT; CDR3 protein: CASSQDGGGTYNSPLHF
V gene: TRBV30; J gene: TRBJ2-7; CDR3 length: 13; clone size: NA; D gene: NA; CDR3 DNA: TGTGCCTGGAGAGACCCGGGATATTTCGAGCGGTACTTC; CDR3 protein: CAWRDPGYFERYF
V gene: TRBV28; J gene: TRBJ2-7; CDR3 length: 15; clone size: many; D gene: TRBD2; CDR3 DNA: TGTGCCAGCAGTTTAGCGGGAGGCCGCTCCTACGAGCAGTACTTC; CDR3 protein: CASSLAGGRSYEQYF
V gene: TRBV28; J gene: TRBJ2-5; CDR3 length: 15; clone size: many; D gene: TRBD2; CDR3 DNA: TGTGCCAGCAGCTCCAGGGTAGCGGGAGAAGAGACCCAGTACTTC; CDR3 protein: CASSSRVAGEETQYF
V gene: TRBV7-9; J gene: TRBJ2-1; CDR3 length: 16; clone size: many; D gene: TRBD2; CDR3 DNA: TGTGCCAGCAGCTTGTTGGCGCTAGCGGAAGACAATGAGCAGTTCTTC; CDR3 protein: CASSLLALAEDNEQFF
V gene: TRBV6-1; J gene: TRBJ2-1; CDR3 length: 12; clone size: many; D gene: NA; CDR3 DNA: TGTGCCAGCAGACCACGTGGTAATGAGCAGTTCTTC; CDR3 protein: CASRPRGNEQFF
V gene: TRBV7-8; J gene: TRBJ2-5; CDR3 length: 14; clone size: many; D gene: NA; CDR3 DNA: TGTGCCAGCAGCTTAGGAGGCGCGAAAGAGACCCAGTACTTC; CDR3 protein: CASSLGGAKETQYF
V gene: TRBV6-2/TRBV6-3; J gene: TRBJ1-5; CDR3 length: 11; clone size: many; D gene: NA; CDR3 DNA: TGTGCCAGCAGTGATGGTCAGCCCCAGCATTTT; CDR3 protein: CASSDGQPQHF
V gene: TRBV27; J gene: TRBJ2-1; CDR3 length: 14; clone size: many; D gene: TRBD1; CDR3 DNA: TGTGCCAGCAGTCCTGTGGACAGGGGGAATGAGCAGTTCTTC; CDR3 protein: CASSPVDRGNEQFF
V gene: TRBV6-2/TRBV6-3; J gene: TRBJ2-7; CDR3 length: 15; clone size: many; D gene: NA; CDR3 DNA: TGTGCCAGCAGTTACTCAACAGGTAACCCCTACGAGCAGTACTTC; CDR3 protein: CASSYSTGNPYEQYF
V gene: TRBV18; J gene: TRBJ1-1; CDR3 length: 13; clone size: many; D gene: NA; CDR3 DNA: TGTGCCAGCTCTCAAACCGAGGGGGCTGAAGCTTTCTTT; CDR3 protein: CASSQTEGAEAFF
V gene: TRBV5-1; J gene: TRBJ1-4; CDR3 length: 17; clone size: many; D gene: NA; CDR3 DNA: TGCGCCAGCAGCTTGGTAGTTGGAGGACAAGGGACCCGAAAACTGTTTTTT; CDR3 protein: CASSLVVGGQGTRKLFF
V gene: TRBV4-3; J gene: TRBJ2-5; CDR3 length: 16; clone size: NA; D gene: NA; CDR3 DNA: TGCGCCAGCAGCCAAGGGTTCTCCCGCGGGGCAGAGACCCAGTACTTC; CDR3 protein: CASSQGFSRGAETQYF
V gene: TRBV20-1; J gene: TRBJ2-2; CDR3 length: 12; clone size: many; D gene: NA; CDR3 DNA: TGCAGTGCTAGATTAGGGGGCGGGGAGCTGTTTTTT; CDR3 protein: CSARLGGGELFF
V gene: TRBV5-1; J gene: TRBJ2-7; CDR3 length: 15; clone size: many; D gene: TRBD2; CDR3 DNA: TGCGCCAGCAGCTCCGGGACTAGCGGGACCTACGAGCAGTACTTC; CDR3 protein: CASSSGTSGTYEQYF
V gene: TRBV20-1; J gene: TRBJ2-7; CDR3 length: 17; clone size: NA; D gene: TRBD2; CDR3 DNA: TGCAGTGCTAGAGAGTCCCCTGGGGGACTAGCTTTTTCCCAGCAGTACTTC; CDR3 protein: CSARESPGGLAFSQQYF
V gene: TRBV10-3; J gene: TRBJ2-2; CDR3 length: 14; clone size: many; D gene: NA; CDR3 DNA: TGTGCCACCTGGGACCAGGTGGGCACCGGGGAGCTGTTTTTT; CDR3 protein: CATWDQVGTGELFF
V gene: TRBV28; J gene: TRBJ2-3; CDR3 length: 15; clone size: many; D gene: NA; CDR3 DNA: TGTGCCAGCAGTTTTACCAGGGCGGCCCAGGATACGCAGTATTTT; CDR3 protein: CASSFTRAAQDTQYF
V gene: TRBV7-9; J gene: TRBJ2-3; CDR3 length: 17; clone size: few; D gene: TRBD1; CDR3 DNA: TGTGCCAGCAGCTTAAAATTGGGGACAGGGAGAGGGGATACGCAGTATTTT; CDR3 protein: CASSLKLGTGRGDTQYF
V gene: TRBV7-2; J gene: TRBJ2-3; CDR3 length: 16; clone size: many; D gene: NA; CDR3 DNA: TGTGCCAGCAGCACTTACAGGGTTGGCGGGACAGATACGCAGTATTTT; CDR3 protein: CASSTYRVGGTDTQYF
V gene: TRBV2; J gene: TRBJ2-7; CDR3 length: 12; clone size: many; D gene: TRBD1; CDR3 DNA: TGTGCCAGAGGACAGGGGCCCTACGAGCAGTACTTC; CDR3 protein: CARGQGPYEQYF
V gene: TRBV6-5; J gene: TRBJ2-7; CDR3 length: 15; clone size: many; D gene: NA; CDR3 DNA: TGTGCCAGCAGCCCCATGTGGGTCGCATACCACGAGCAGTACTTC; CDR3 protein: CASSPMWVAYHEQYF
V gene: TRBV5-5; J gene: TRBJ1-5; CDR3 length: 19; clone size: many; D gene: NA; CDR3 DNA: TGTGCCAGCAGCTTGGAGGTTGCGCGGCCAGCAATGAGCAATCAGCCCCAGCATTTT; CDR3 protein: CASSLEVARPAMSNQPQHF
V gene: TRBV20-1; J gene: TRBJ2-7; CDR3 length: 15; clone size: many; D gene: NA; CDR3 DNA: TGCAGTGCGTATGACAGTAGGCCTTTCCAATACGAGCAGTACTTC; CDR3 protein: CSAYDSRPFQYEQYF
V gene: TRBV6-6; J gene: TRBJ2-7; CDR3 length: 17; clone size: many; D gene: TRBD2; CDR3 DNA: TGTGCCAGCAGTTCCGCCATTAGCGGGAGGCCCGTCTACGAGCAGTACTTC; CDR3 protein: CASSSAISGRPVYEQYF
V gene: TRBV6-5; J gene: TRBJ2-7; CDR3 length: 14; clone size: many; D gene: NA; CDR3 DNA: TGTGCCAGCAGTTACCCGGGACTCCCTTACGAGCAGTACTTC; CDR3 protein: CASSYPGLPYEQYF
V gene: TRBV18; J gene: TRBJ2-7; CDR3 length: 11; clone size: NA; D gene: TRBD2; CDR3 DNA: TGTGCCAGCGGACGGGGGGTCGAGCAGTACTTC; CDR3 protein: CASGRGVEQYF
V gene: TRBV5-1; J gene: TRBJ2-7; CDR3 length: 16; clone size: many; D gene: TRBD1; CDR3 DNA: TGCGCCAGCAGCGAGTATCTCGGGACAGGTTCCTACGAGCAGTACTTC; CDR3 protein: CASSEYLGTGSYEQYF
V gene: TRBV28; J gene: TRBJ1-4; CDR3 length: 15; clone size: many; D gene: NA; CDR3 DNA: TGTGCCAGCAGTCCCCGCGGGCCCTTGGGGGAAAAACTGTTTTTT; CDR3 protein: CASSPRGPLGEKLFF
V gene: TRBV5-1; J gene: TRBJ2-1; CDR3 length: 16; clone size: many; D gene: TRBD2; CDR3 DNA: TGCGCCAGCAGCTCATCTAGCGGGAGTTCCTACAATGAGCAGTTCTTC; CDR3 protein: CASSSSSGSSYNEQFF
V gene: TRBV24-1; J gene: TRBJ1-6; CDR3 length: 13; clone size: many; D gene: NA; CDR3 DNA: TGTGCCACCAGGGCGGATCTGAATTCACCCCTCCACTTT; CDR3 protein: CATRADLNSPLHF
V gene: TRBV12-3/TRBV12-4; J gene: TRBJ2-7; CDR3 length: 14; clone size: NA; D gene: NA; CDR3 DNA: TGTGCCAGCAGTCGGGATGGGGGCTCCTACGAGCAGTACTTC; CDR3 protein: CASSRDGGSYEQYF